This passage covers 22 T cell receptor beta chains from one sample sequenced in a study of cytomegalovirus exposure and HLA in healthy donors. The study ran its PCR with 60 Vbeta and 13 Jbeta primers. Repertoires were generated with immunoSEQ multiplex PCR, while TCRdb's copy carries only in-frame clones and drops some. The table shows more than 90,000 clones, with 82% occurring only once. Sequenced material: PBMCs. The source is a man between 45 and 60 years old in good health and CMV-seronegative.

This clone was counted a single time. The V call is TRBV28, the J call TRBJ1-3; unclear D gene. This CDR3 is built from 13 residues. Germline assignment: CDR1 MDHEN and CDR2 SYDVKM. The V end lost 7 bases, the J end lost 0 bases, and 7 bases lay between the germline ends. The CDR3 DNA reads TGTGCCAGCATAGCTGGCTCTGGAAACACCATATATTTT. Its translation is CASIAGSGNTIYF.

As concerns this clone: At one of its ends the junction is not consistent with the germline gene, which may arise from a read error. CDR3 loop: CASSWSGPDTKAFF. The CDR3 region has the DNA TGCGCCAGCAGTTGGAGCGGGCCCGACACTAAAGCTTTCTTT. The chain has TRBV5-1 and TRBJ1-1; no firm D call. From germline, CDR1 is SGHRS and CDR2 YFSETQ. The CDR3 covers 14 residues.

The rearrangement uses TRBV29-1 and TRBJ2-3; D may be TRBD2 (6 bases). Germline values: CDR1 SQVTM, CDR2 ANQGSEA. The CDR3 covers 12 residues. V gave up 6 bases and J gave up 7 bases, with 14 bases separating them. The CDR3 DNA sequence: TGCAGCGTCCTTACGGGAGTAAATACGCAGTATTTT. This sequence encodes CSVLTGVNTQYF.

The chain combines TRBV7-3 with TRBJ2-1, with 7 nucleotides matching TRBD2. Trimming removed 2 bases from V and 5 bases from J; junction bases left unmatched: 6. There are 15 residues in the CDR3. Germline values: CDR1 SGHTA, CDR2 FQGTGA. Here the CDR3 DNA reads TGTGCCAGCAGCTTAGGAGGCGGGAGACACAATGAGCAGTTCTTC. This translates into CASSLGGGRHNEQFF.

The CDR3 sequence is CASSPGDDTEAFF. The CDR3 nucleotides read TGCGCCAGCAGCCCGGGTGACGATACTGAAGCTTTCTTT. The V and J genes are TRBV5-1 and TRBJ1-1, with D hard to call. Per the germline V gene, CDR1 is SGHRS and CDR2 is YFSETQ. Between the trimmed V and J ends, which lost 4 bases and 5 bases, there was a span of 12 bases. The CDR3 totals 13 residues.

The J gene is TRBJ1-2, the V gene TRBV20-1, with D tentatively TRBD1 (5 bases). V was cut by 6 bases and J by 6 bases, with 11 bases left in between. The CDR3 consists of 11 residues. Germline assignment: CDR1 DFQATT and CDR2 SNEGSKA (reference sequence). CDR3 region: CSALTGDGYTF. The DNA for the CDR3 is TGCAGTGCCCTGACGGGGGATGGCTACACCTTC.

CDR3 amino acids: CSVEGRVNTEAFF. The CDR3 DNA is TGCAGCGTTGAAGGCAGGGTGAACACTGAAGCTTTCTTT. The gene calls are TRBV29-1 and TRBJ1-1; tentative D call: TRBD1 (5 bases). This CDR3 contains 13 residues. CDR1 is SQVTM, CDR2 ANQGSEA, per germline. The V end lost 1 base, the J end lost 0 bases, and 6 bases lay between the germline ends.

The J gene is TRBJ1-1, the V gene TRBV30; D perhaps matches TRBD1 (5 bases). This CDR3 region has 13 residues. Germline CDR1 is GTSNPN and CDR2 is SVGIG (reference sequence). V was clipped by 0 bases and J by 4 bases, with 9 bases between them. The CDR3 nucleotides are TGTGCCTGGAGTGTCAAAGGGGCCACTGAAGCTTTCTTT. Translating it yields CAWSVKGATEAFF.

This clone has just one count. The chain is built from TRBV2 and TRBJ1-1; tentatively, D is TRBD1 (6 bases). The CDR3 length is 15 residues. Germline V gene sequence: CDR1 SNHLY, CDR2 FYNNEI. The V end was cut by 8 bases, the J end by 1 base, with 17 bases between. In DNA, the CDR3 is TGTGCCAGCTGTACAGGGTTTGGTTGGAACACTGAAGCTTTCTTT. This translates into CASCTGFGWNTEAFF.

This clone was counted a few times. The chain employs TRBV6-6 and TRBJ2-1; TRBD1 is a possible D gene (9 bases). The CDR3 is 15 amino acids. Germline V gene sequence: CDR1 MNHNY, CDR2 SVGAGI (reference sequence). V was pared by 5 bases and J by 10 bases, with 21 bases between. The CDR3 DNA reads as TGTGCCAGCAGTCGGCCGGGACAGGGACTAGAGGAGCAGTTCTTC. This translates into CASSRPGQGLEEQFF.

This rearrangement joins TRBV30 to TRBJ2-7; 11 bases align to TRBD2. Trimming at V came to 8 bases and at J to 6 bases, leaving 12 bases not matched to a gene. In germline, CDR1 is GTSNPN, CDR2 SVGIG (reference sequence). The CDR3 length is 14 residues. The CDR3 sequence is CASNTGLAVSEQYF. CDR3 nucleotides: TGTGCCAGTAACACGGGACTAGCGGTCTCCGAGCAGTACTTC.

The rearrangement uses TRBV10-3 and TRBJ1-5; 8 positions agree with TRBD1. The germline gives CDR1 ENHRY, CDR2 SYGVKD. V shed 4 bases, J shed 5 bases, and the junction held 7 bases outside the gene matches. The CDR3 sequence is 15 residues long. The CDR3 coding sequence is TGTGCCATCAGTGGCGGGCAGGGGGCGTATCAGCCCCAGCATTTT. This codes for CAISGGQGAYQPQHF.

The rearrangement uses TRBV29-1 and TRBJ2-1; no firm D call. This CDR3 is 14 amino acids long. V was trimmed by 2 bases and J by 1 base, leaving 9 bases between them. Germline CDR1 is SQVTM and CDR2 is ANQGSEA. The CDR3 coding sequence is TGCAGCGTTGAACCCAGAAAATCCTACAATGAGCAGTTCTTC. This encodes CSVEPRKSYNEQFF.

CDR3 nucleotide sequence: TGTGCCAGCAGCCGAGCGTCCATCGAGACCCAGTACTTC. This sequence encodes CASSRASIETQYF. V usage is TRBV7-2 and J usage is TRBJ2-5; D remains ambiguous. Germline CDR1 and CDR2: SGHTA and FQGNSA. Trimming cost V 5 bases and J 5 bases, with 12 bases left between them. The length of the CDR3 is 13 residues.

This chain uses TRBV29-1 with TRBJ2-2; maybe TRBD1 (6 bases). Between the trimmed V and J ends, which lost 4 bases and 5 bases, there was a span of 20 bases. CDR1 and CDR2 (germline): SQVTM, ANQGSEA. The CDR3 runs to 16 residues. CDR3 nucleotides: TGCAGCGTTGGGACCACAGGGAGTATAGATACCGGGGAGCTGTTTTTT. Its protein is CSVGTTGSIDTGELFF.

J is TRBJ2-3 and V is TRBV27; D gene ambiguous. This CDR3 comprises 14 residues. Germline assignment: CDR1 MNHEY and CDR2 SMNVEV (reference sequence). V was shortened by 6 bases and J by 0 bases, with 10 bases between the two germline ends. DNA of the CDR3: TGTGCCAGCAGCCGCGGAACTAGCACAGATACGCAGTATTTT. Encoded protein: CASSRGTSTDTQYF.

The chain employs TRBV30 and TRBJ2-2, with 14 nucleotides matching TRBD2. J lost 6 bases, V lost 3 bases, and 15 bases had no gene match. The CDR3 length is 19 residues. Germline V gene lookup returns CDR1 GTSNPN and CDR2 SVGIG (reference sequence). CDR3: CAWRGMGLAGVKVPGELFF. CDR3 DNA: TGTGCCTGGAGGGGGATGGGACTAGCGGGAGTAAAGGTACCCGGGGAGCTGTTTTTT.

The chain carries TRBV9 and TRBJ1-2, with 7 bases identical to TRBD1. The trim removed 7 bases at V and 8 bases at J, leaving 14 bases unmatched. Germline V gene lookup returns CDR1 SGDLS and CDR2 YYNGEE. There are 14 residues in the CDR3. CDR3 nucleotide sequence: TGTGCCAGCTCGCCCCCAGACAGGGTCGGGGGCTACACCTTC. Its translation is CASSPPDRVGGYTF.

The V call is TRBV10-3, the J call TRBJ2-7; 16 bases line up with TRBD2. CDR3 size: 18 residues. Germline CDR1 reads ENHRY; CDR2 reads SYGVKD. V lost 6 bases and J lost 6; bases outside the gene matches: 14. CDR3 nucleotides: TGTGCCATCAGCCCCCTCGGGACTAGCGGGAGGGTTCTGGCCGAGCAGTACTTC. Its protein product is CAISPLGTSGRVLAEQYF.

This chain joins TRBV6-5 and TRBJ2-4; 7 bases align to TRBD1. V dropped 0 bases and J dropped 9; count of bases not matched to a gene: 5. From germline, CDR1 is MNHEY and CDR2 SVGAGI. This CDR3 spans 14 amino acids. CDR3 loop: CASSYSRGGRIQYF. In DNA, the CDR3 is TGTGCCAGCAGTTACTCGCGAGGGGGCCGCATTCAGTACTTC.

The rearrangement links TRBV11-2 to TRBJ2-1; perhaps TRBD1 as D (5 bases). CDR3 length equals 13 residues. CDR1 SGHAT and CDR2 FQNNGV come from the germline V gene. The V and J ends lost 3 bases and 8 bases respectively, with 11 bases between them. In nucleotides, the CDR3 is TGTGCCAGCAGCTTGACAGTGGGCGATGAGCAGTTCTTC. Amino acid sequence: CASSLTVGDEQFF.

This clone was observed a few times. The chain recombines TRBV7-9 with TRBJ1-3, with D unclear. V gave up 6 bases and J gave up 0 bases, with 12 bases separating them. The CDR3 sequence is 15 residues long. Per germline, CDR1 SEHNR and CDR2 FQNEAQ (reference sequence). The CDR3 DNA is TGTGCCAGCAGGAGTTCCCCATCCTCTGGAAACACCATATATTTT. This translates into CASRSSPSSGNTIYF.